This T cell receptor beta chain is drawn from a study of beta chain features in type 1 diabetes. V lost 7 bases, J lost 6 bases, and 5 bases stayed unmatched. This CDR3 has 13 amino acids. CDR1 is SNHLY and CDR2 is FYNNEI in the germline V gene. This clone was counted only a few times. The whole isolated RNA underwent reverse transcription, so sequencing captured expressed TCRB transcripts. Here immunoSEQ multiplex PCR was the method, and the copy in TCRdb shows in-frame clones only, minus some. The sample lists 150,000 to 200,000 clones; approximately 9.9% were seen once. The TCR comes from a woman younger than 30 in good health. This rearrangement joins TRBV2 to TRBJ2-2; 7 bases are a match to TRBD2. Source material: central memory CD4+ T cells from blood. CDR3 amino acids: CASKVRGAGELFF. CDR3 nucleotides: TGTGCCAGCAAAGTCCGGGGGGCCGGGGAGCTGTTTTTT. Using reference TRBV2 and TRBJ2-2 for the parts outside the CDR3, the full variable domain is EPEVTQTPSHQVTQMGQEVILRCVPISNHLYFYWYRQILGQKVEFLVSFYNNEISEKSEIFDDQFSVERPDGSNFTLKIRSTKLEDSAMYFCASKVRGAGELFFGEGSRLTVL.